This TCR beta chain was sequenced during a study of cytomegalovirus exposure and HLA in healthy donors (dated 2017 in TCRdb). Study-level background: An earlier analysis of 587 of the donors reported 250 to 350 Gb of sequence data and some 110 million unique TCR beta sequences obtained from around 180 million T cells. To decide whether each TCR beta V gene segment behaved as functional or pseudogenic, an earlier analysis of 587 of the donors relied on high-throughput TCR beta sequencing. Rather than drawing on any new phenotypic data, the later analysis identified candidate immune exposures from TCR beta sequences and the way those sequences occurred across donors. Roughly five DR-DQ haplotypes were handled as single units for association and clustering because linkage in the cohort was strong. To predict cytomegalovirus infection status, the study combined high-throughput TCR immunosequencing, statistical association of individual TCRs with disease status, and machine learning. Typing coverage varied by locus: roughly 620-640 donors for A, B, C, DRB1 and DQB1; roughly 520 for DQA1; about 570 for DPA1; approximately 450 for DPB1. A separate validation cohort of 100 to 150 different subjects was used in addition to the roughly 700-subject first cohort. HLA typing included class I and class II loci at four-digit resolution. Donor age, sex, ethnicity and CMV serostatus were compiled together with the repertoire data. The study was designed to test whether signatures of past pathogen exposure could be identified by cataloging public T cell receptors. Using immunosequencing, the study profiled T cell repertoires from 500 to 800 subjects and related those repertoires to cytomegalovirus serostatus. All discovery cohort repertoires had been generated on a single sequencing platform. A later genetic analysis used genome-wide SNP genotypes for about three fifths of the 666 donors, treating that subset as a discovery cohort. Approximately 300 gigabases of sequencing data and around 80 million unique TCR sequences made up an early release that covered several hundred HLA-typed donors. The genetic ancestry cluster associated with self-reported Caucasian donors included 65% to 90% of the approximately 410 genotyped donors. To study patterns of TCR occurrence, a later analysis re-analyzed previously published TCR beta repertoires from more than 550 donors and added high-resolution HLA genotyping. Across approximately 420 genotyped donors of the cohort, an average of about 240,000 unique TCR beta nucleotide sequences per donor were sequenced, and roughly a sixth of those sequences were non-productive. Overall study outcomes, separate from this receptor: The classifier was reported to diagnose cytomegalovirus status with high specificity and sensitivity in both the original and validation cohorts. Sequencing depth was assumed to be roughly uniform across donors in the presence/absence analyses, though that assumption may not hold. In a later genetic analysis, a missense DCLRE1C variant was associated with V-gene and J-gene trimming of TCR beta chains, and the association was replicated in an independent cohort. Immune exposure information for the cohort was limited to CMV serostatus. In a later analysis, several top co-occurrence clusters were reported to appear linked to parvovirus B19, influenza, CMV and Epstein-Barr virus. While some public TCRs were present in many individuals, most TCR sequences turned up only very rarely across donors. Strong co-occurrence of HLA alleles, especially DR and DQ, made assigning TCR associations to individual alleles difficult. A cluster of highly shared sequence variants was judged likely to represent a technical artifact of the sequencing pipeline. Correlated functional status among segregating V segments might reflect linkage disequilibrium, but an unknown experimental factor could not be ruled out. According to a later genetic analysis, donors in an Asian-associated ancestry cluster had fewer N-insertions in productive TCRs than the approximately 650-donor mean. In vitro tests confirmed that three of the cytomegalovirus-associated TCR beta chains recognize cytomegalovirus antigens. According to a later analysis, TCR association rates differed among HLA loci, with DRB1 alleles showing the most associated TCRs and HLA-C alleles showing the fewest. Because counts were too low, roughly 17 rarely observed V segments, including chromosome 9 orphons, were left out of the earlier analysis of roughly 600 of the donors. A total of fewer than 200 TCR beta chains were listed by the study as associated with cytomegalovirus. It was suggested by the authors that the approach could potentially be generalized to other disease states and immunological phenotypes. Some IMGT-functional V segments, including TRBV6-2 and TRBV6-3, could not be told apart with the 87-base-pair reads, so those segments were excluded. In this cohort, only TCR beta chains were sequenced, and detectable features were limited by the absence of alpha or paired-chain data. Because some donors lacked HLA typing at each locus, the association tests relied only on the typed subset. In an earlier analysis of some 540 of the donors, most TCR beta V segments appeared in productive rearrangements about 90% or about 30% of the time, broadly matching IMGT annotations. At a false discovery rate of 0.05, a later analysis linked around 17,000 TCR beta sequences to specific HLA alleles. In a later analysis, HLA-associated TCR beta chains were found to be more clonally expanded and to have lower generation probabilities than equally common non-associated chains. A further reported finding was that TCR beta sequences accurately predicted the HLA-A and HLA-B alleles for most subjects in the first cohort. In a later analysis, most CMV-associated TCR beta chains were found to appear HLA-restricted, with HLA associations seemingly driven largely by CMV exposure.

There are 14 amino acids in the CDR3, from cysteine to phenylalanine inclusive. Of the read, only the CDR3 DNA is kept; its 42 bases are in frame from base 1. Sequences MNHEY (CDR1) and SMNVEV (CDR2) are obtained from the germline V gene (reference sequence). V drops 3 bases and J drops 1 base, leaving 9 bases in between. This clone was recorded a few times. Which antigen it targets is not known. There are no base qualities to consult, and no much larger clone falls within one base. Other DNA variants within this sample encode the same CDR3. The cohort was made up of several hundred healthy bone marrow donors. At the time of sampling, all cohort members were nominally healthy, though unrecorded immune exposures were likely present. The donor was CMV seronegative and belonged to the group of roughly 330 seronegative cohort members. A peripheral blood sample was collected from each donor, and TCR beta sequencing was performed on peripheral blood mononuclear cells. Genomic DNA was extracted from the blood cell samples with the Qiagen DNeasy Blood Extraction Kit.

The library was generated by the immunoSEQ multiplex PCR assay. For the multiplex PCR, a mixture combining 60 forward primers for TCR Vbeta segments and 13 reverse primers for TCR Jbeta segments was used. Amplification of the CDR3 region of rearranged TCR beta genes was performed with a multiplex PCR assay on genomic DNA. The amplified TCR beta libraries were sequenced on the Illumina HiSeq System as 87-base-pair reads. As for how the authors treated the data: In a later analysis, tens of millions of unique TCR beta chains were counted across the 666 repertoires, and roughly 11 million of these chains were shared by at least two donors. Raw reads were error-corrected and collapsed into unique sequences with a nearest-neighbor algorithm that merged closely related sequences to remove PCR and sequencing errors. To assign V, D and J gene segments, CDR3 sequences were aligned to IMGT reference sequences. Each retained sequence needed at least a six-nucleotide match to both a V gene segment and a J gene segment. Rearrangements were called productive when the CDR3 lacked stop codons and stayed in frame with V and J; all others were non-productive. Following IMGT convention, CDR3 was defined as the stretch from the second conserved V-encoded cysteine up to the conserved J-encoded phenylalanine. The earlier analysis of 450 to 750 of the donors excluded any sequence lacking an unambiguous match to a single V gene segment. An earlier analysis of 587 of the donors classified V segments as functional when productive rearrangements were above 56.7% and as segregating when the standard deviation between donors was above 5%. A statistical classification framework was built to diagnose cytomegalovirus status from the catalog of TCR beta chain sequences. In a later analysis, V and J genes were assigned by comparing TCR nucleotide sequences against IMGT/GENE-DB human TR gene sequences. In a later analysis, CDR3 sequences and most-parsimonious VDJ recombination scenarios were assigned using the TCRdist pipeline. In a later analysis, each TCR beta chain was defined by its CDR3 amino acid sequence together with its V-gene family, and reads without a unique V-gene family were excluded. As a way to deal with suspected cross-contamination and a sequencing artifact, a later analysis dropped roughly 620 nucleotide sequences that were highly shared and had low generation probability. A later analysis calculated a clonal expansion index for each public chain from normalized within-repertoire ranks of inferred template counts. In a later analysis, generation probabilities were computed using a VDJ recombination model fitted to out-of-frame rearrangements, and the results were checked against IGoR. A later analysis scored TCR-TCR, TCR-HLA and TCR-CMV co-occurrence with hypergeometric tests, applying a repertoire-size bias correction to TCR pairs. False discovery rates were estimated in a later analysis by permuting HLA or CMV assignments 20 times. In a later analysis, co-occurring TCRs were grouped using DBSCAN, and TCRdist sequence similarity was added for clustering within HLA-allele-positive subsets. For co-occurrence clustering, repertoires with fewer than 30,000 or more than 120,000 public chains were excluded, along with roughly 5 repertoires with anomalous nucleotide sharing. TCRdb mirrors the immuneACCESS table, restricted to in-frame sequences. Some clones are absent from its copies; in checked studies, under half trace to an unresolved V gene, and the reason for the others is unknown. D and trimming were read from the DNA, whereas the V and J calls and clone size are those reported in that table. Within this sample are tens of thousands of clones, with roughly 79% of them counted one time only. Around 1.8% of the sample is held by the ten biggest clonotypes.

The sequencing sample was made of PBMCs. Rearrangement joined TRBV27 to TRBJ2-5; no D gene can be assigned with confidence. The source of this sequence is a woman aged 30 to 39 in good health and CMV-seronegative. The CDR3 is CASSFLAGQETQYF. The DNA reads TGTGCCAGCAGTTTCCTGGCTGGCCAAGAGACCCAGTACTTC.